One and the same sample provided the 16 T cell receptor beta chains below, sequenced in a study of blood T cell repertoires in COVID-19. Using immunoSEQ multiplex PCR, the repertoire was profiled, and TCRdb retains in-frame clones only, with some absent. The sample includes about 230,000 clones, less than 85% of them seen just once. Specimen: peripheral blood. Every receptor here comes from a woman in her seventies with active or convalescent COVID-19.

The rearrangement uses TRBV27 and TRBJ2-7, with 10 bases fitting TRBD2. The CDR3 loop spans 14 amino acids. V was pared by 7 bases and J by 5 bases, with 8 bases of the junction left unmatched. From germline, CDR1 is MNHEY and CDR2 SMNVEV (reference sequence). The CDR3 DNA follows: TGTGCCAGCACCGTAGCGGGAGGTTGGCACGAGCAGTACTTC. It encodes CASTVAGGWHEQYF.

There are many counts of this clone. The CDR3 DNA follows: TGTGCCAGCAGCTTAGAAGCAGGTAATTTGCTAGCGGGAGACTACGAGCAGTACTTC. Amino acids: CASSLEAGNLLAGDYEQYF. V and J are TRBV7-8 and TRBJ2-7, with TRBD2 identical over 10 bases. CDR3 length equals 19 residues. CDR1 SGHVS and CDR2 FQNEAQ come from the germline V gene. V was pared by 1 base and J by 3 bases, with 15 bases of the junction left unmatched.

A few counts support this clone. The chain employs TRBV30 and TRBJ1-6, with a tentative D call TRBD1 (5 bases). The CDR3 totals 13 residues. The germline CDR1 and CDR2 sequences are GTSNPN and SVGIG (reference sequence). Trimming pared 0 bases from V and 11 bases from J, leaving 11 bases between. CDR3 sequence (DNA): TGTGCCTGGAGTGTAGGGGTGTATGCACCCCTCCACTTT. The encoded protein is CAWSVGVYAPLHF.

This clone was detected a few times. The chain employs TRBV11-3 and TRBJ2-2, with D unresolved. Germline V CDR1 and CDR2: SGHNT, YENEEA. The CDR3 covers 14 residues. V was pared by 6 bases and J by 7 bases, with 15 bases between. This chain's CDR3 is CASRRGGIGGELFF. The CDR3 nucleotides read TGTGCCAGCAGACGCGGCGGCATTGGCGGGGAGCTGTTTTTT.

This clone was counted once. The CDR3 DNA reads TGTGCCAGCAGTTACTCCGGACAGAAGTACTTC. Protein sequence: CASSYSGQKYF. The chain joins TRBV6-5 to TRBJ2-7; possibly TRBD1 for D (6 bases). This CDR3 spans 11 amino acids. Germline V gives CDR1 MNHEY, CDR2 SVGAGI. Trimming stripped 0 bases from V and 11 bases from J, with 8 bases between.

This clone has a single count. The rearrangement uses TRBV30 and TRBJ2-7; possibly TRBD2 for D (5 bases). The V end lost 4 bases, the J end lost 6 bases, and 16 bases lay between the germline ends. Germline CDR1 GTSNPN, CDR2 SVGIG (reference sequence). This CDR3 has 13 residues. CDR3 protein: CAWTSQVEGEQYF. CDR3 in DNA: TGTGCCTGGACTAGCCAAGTTGAGGGCGAGCAGTACTTC.

The chain employs TRBV28 and TRBJ1-2; D is perhaps TRBD1 (6 bases). This CDR3 has 16 residues. Germline V gene data show CDR1 as MDHEN and CDR2 as SYDVKM. V lost 2 bases and J 4 bases, leaving 17 bases between the germline ends. In DNA form, the CDR3 reads TGTGCCAGCAGTTTAGCTCCGGACAGTTTATTCTATGGCTACACCTTC. Translating it yields CASSLAPDSLFYGYTF.

J is TRBJ1-1 and V is TRBV5-5; 8 positions agree with TRBD1. The ends lost 4 bases at V and 0 bases at J; junction bases unmatched: 2. Germline V gives CDR1 SGHKS, CDR2 YYEKEE (reference sequence). The CDR3 runs to 14 residues. CDR3: CASSLRGLNTEAFF. DNA for the CDR3: TGTGCCAGCAGCCTCAGGGGGCTGAACACTGAAGCTTTCTTT.

This clone has more than one count but fewer than ten. The V gene is TRBV30, the J gene TRBJ1-2; D is unclear. The CDR3 sequence is 12 residues long. V was clipped by 1 base and J by 6 bases, with 9 bases between them. Germline CDR1 is GTSNPN and CDR2 is SVGIG (reference sequence). The CDR3 region is CAWSAGSNGYTF. The CDR3, as DNA: TGTGCCTGGAGTGCGGGGTCAAATGGCTACACCTTC.

The chain is built from TRBV30 and TRBJ1-1; 8 nucleotides match TRBD1. This CDR3 has 14 residues. Germline loops: CDR1 GTSNPN, CDR2 SVGIG (reference sequence). J lost 3 bases, V lost 2 bases, and 5 bases had no gene match. The chain's CDR3 is CAWSRSDRDTEAFF. The DNA for the CDR3 is TGTGCCTGGAGTCGATCGGACAGGGACACTGAAGCTTTCTTT.

This clone came up once. V and J are TRBV11-2 and TRBJ2-7; 13 bases line up with TRBD2. Losses at the gene ends were 4 bases for V and 7 bases for J; bases not matched to a gene: 13. CDR1 is SGHAT and CDR2 is FQNNGV in the germline V gene. The CDR3 length is 17 residues. Here the CDR3 reads CASSSTGTSGTFREQYF. The CDR3 bases are TGTGCCAGCAGCTCAACCGGGACTAGCGGGACATTTAGAGAGCAGTACTTC.

The rearrangement joins TRBV6-5 to TRBJ1-2, with unresolved D. Germline V gives CDR1 MNHEY, CDR2 SVGAGI. V lost 7 bases, J lost 4 bases, and 16 bases lay in between. The CDR3 covers 14 residues. The CDR3 loop is CASTLLSGSYGYTF. In DNA form, the CDR3 reads TGTGCCAGCACCCTCCTATCGGGTAGCTATGGCTACACCTTC.

The rearrangement links TRBV3-1 (or the pseudogene TRBV3-2) to TRBJ1-1, with D hard to call. The CDR3 length is 13 residues. Germline V CDR1 and CDR2: LGHDT, YNNKEL (reference sequence). Trimming cost V 0 bases and J 3 bases, with 5 bases left between them. The CDR3 sequence: CASSQEGDTEAFF. In nucleotides, the CDR3 is TGTGCCAGCAGCCAAGAGGGAGACACTGAAGCTTTCTTT.

This clone was seen a single time. The chain joins TRBV29-1 to TRBJ1-4; possibly TRBD1 for D (5 bases). Germline CDR1 is SQVTM and CDR2 is ANQGSEA. The CDR3 is made up of 13 amino acids. V lost 3 bases, J lost 8 bases, and 13 bases lay in between. For the CDR3, the DNA is TGCAGCGTTGAGCGGGGGAAGGGGGAAAAACTGTTTTTT. This encodes CSVERGKGEKLFF.

This clone showed up just once. DNA for the CDR3: TGTGCCAGTAGTAGGGGAGTCGACGGCGAGCAGTACTTC. Residues: CASSRGVDGEQYF. The chain combines TRBV19 with TRBJ2-7, with D possibly matching TRBD2 (5 bases). Germline V gives CDR1 LNHDA, CDR2 SQIVND (reference sequence). This CDR3 is 13 amino acids long. Trimming took 4 bases from V and 6 from J, leaving 13 bases between them.

This chain joins TRBV6-2 or TRBV6-3 and TRBJ1-6; D unclear. The ends were cut back, 6 bases at V and 9 bases at J, with 9 bases in the middle. Germline V gene sequence: CDR1 MNHEY, CDR2 SVGEGT. This CDR3 spans 12 amino acids. The DNA for the CDR3 is TGTGCCAGCAGCAGAGCCGGTTCACCCCTCCACTTT. This encodes CASSRAGSPLHF.